This T cell receptor beta chain comes out of a study of regulatory T cells in long-lasting Graves disease. General observations from the study: Small numbers of samples may have cut accuracy. TRBV28, TRBJ1-2 and TRBJ2-5 were segments that persistent disease favored.

Concerning this clonotype: Its target is not known.

The time point here: newly diagnosed GD, antithyroid drugs for less than 3 months. PBMCs provided the RNA from which the TCR library was made. The CDR3 spans 15 residues. V gave up 8 bases and J gave up 4 bases, with 18 bases separating them. Libraries of TCR beta came from iRepertoire HTBI primers plus Arm-PCR of CDR3 regions. In TCRdb, the multiplex PCR reads were re-called with MiXCR into one record per CDR3 protein. This sample yields 200,000 to 250,000 distinct CDR3 sequences, of which approximately 20% are seen a single time; roughly a fifth belongs to the top ten. This TCR came from a female donor with Graves disease. The genes are TRBV12-3 or TRBV12-4 and TRBJ2-1; possible D gene TRBD2, 6 bases. Source: peripheral blood mononuclear cells (PBMCs), taken at new diagnosis, from a patient treated with antithyroid drugs. The chain's CDR3 is CASGKLALGYNEQFF. In DNA form, the CDR3 reads TGTGCCAGCGGAAAACTAGCCCTCGGGTACAATGAGCAGTTCTTC.